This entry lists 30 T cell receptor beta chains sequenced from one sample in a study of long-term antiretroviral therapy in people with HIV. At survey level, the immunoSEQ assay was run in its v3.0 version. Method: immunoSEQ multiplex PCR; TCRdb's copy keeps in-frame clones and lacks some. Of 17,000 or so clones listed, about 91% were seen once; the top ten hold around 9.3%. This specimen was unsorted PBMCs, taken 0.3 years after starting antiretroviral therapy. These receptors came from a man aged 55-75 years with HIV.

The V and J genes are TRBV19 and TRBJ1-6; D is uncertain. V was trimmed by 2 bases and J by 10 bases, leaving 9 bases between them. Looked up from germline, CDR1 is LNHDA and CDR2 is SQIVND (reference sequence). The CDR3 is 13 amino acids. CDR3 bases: TGTGCCAGTAGTATACAGCGGCCGTCACCCCTCCACTTT. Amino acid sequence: CASSIQRPSPLHF. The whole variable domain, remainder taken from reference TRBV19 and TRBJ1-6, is DGGITQSPKYLFRKEGQNVTLSCEQNLNHDAMYWYRQDPGQGLRLIYYSQIVNDFQKGDIAEGYSVSREKKESFPLTVTSAQKNPTAFYLCASSIQRPSPLHFGNGTRLTVT.

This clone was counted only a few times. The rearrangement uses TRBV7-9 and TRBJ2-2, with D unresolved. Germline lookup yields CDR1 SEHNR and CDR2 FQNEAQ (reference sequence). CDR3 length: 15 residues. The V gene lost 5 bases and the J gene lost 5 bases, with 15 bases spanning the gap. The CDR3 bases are TGTGCCAGCAGCCCTCAGATGCTGGTGACCGGGGAGCTGTTTTTT. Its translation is CASSPQMLVTGELFF.

The CDR3 nucleotides are TGTGCCAGCAGTGAATTTTTCGGGAGGGCCGACGAGCAGTACTTC. Its translation is CASSEFFGRADEQYF. The rearrangement links TRBV2 to TRBJ2-7, with 8 nucleotides matching TRBD2. This CDR3 has 15 amino acids. CDR1 is SNHLY, CDR2 FYNNEI, per germline. V shed 2 bases and J 5 bases; nucleotides not matched to a gene: 8.

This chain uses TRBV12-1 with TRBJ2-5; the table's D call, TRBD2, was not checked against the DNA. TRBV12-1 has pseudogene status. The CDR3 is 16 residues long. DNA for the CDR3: TGTGCCAGCAGCTTGAGGCATTCACGGCAGCAAGAGACCCAGTACTTC. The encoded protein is CASSLRHSRQQETQYF.

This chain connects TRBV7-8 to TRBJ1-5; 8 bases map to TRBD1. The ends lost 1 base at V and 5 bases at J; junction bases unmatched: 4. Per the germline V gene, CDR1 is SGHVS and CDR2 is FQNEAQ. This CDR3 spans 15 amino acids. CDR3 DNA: TGTGCCAGCAGCTTAGGGACAGGGACCCATCAGCCCCAGCATTTT. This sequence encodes CASSLGTGTHQPQHF. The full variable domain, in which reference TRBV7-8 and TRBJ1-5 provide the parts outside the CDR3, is GAGVSQSPRYKVAKRGQDVALRCDPISGHVSLFWYQQALGQGPEFLTYFQNEAQLDKSGLPSDRFFAERPEGSVSTLKIQRTQQEDSAVYLCASSLGTGTHQPQHFGDGTRLSIL.

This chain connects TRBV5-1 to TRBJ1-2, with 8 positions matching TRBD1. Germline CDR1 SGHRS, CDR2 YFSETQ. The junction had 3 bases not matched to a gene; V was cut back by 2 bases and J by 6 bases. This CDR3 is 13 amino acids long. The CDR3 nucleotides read TGCGCCAGCAGCTTCGGACAGGGCCATGGCTACACCTTC. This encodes CASSFGQGHGYTF.

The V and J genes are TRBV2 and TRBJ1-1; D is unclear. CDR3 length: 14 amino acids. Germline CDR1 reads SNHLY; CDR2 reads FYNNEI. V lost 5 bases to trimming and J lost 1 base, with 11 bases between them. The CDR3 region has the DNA TGTGCCAGCAGTACCCTCCTGGCGAACACTGAAGCTTTCTTT. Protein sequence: CASSTLLANTEAFF.

The CDR3 DNA follows: TGTGCCTGGAGTTGGGGACCCGGGACAGGGGCCTACGAGCAGTACTTC. Amino acid sequence: CAWSWGPGTGAYEQYF. The chain is built from TRBV30 and TRBJ2-7, with 10 positions matching TRBD1. V was pared by 2 bases and J by 2 bases, with 9 bases of the junction left unmatched. Per the germline V gene, CDR1 is GTSNPN and CDR2 is SVGIG (reference sequence). The CDR3 length is 16 residues.

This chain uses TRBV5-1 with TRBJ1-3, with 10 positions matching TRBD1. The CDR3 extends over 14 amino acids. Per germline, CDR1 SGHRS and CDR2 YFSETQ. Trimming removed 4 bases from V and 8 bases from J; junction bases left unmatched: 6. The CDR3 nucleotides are TGCGCCAGCAGCGAGGGACAGGGGTCGGACACCATATATTTT. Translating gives CASSEGQGSDTIYF.

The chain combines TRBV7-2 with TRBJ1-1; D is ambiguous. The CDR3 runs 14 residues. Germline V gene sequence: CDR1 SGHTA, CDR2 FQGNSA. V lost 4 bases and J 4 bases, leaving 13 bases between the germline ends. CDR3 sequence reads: CASSSAGRLTEAFF. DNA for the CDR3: TGTGCCAGCAGCTCAGCCGGACGTCTCACTGAAGCTTTCTTT.

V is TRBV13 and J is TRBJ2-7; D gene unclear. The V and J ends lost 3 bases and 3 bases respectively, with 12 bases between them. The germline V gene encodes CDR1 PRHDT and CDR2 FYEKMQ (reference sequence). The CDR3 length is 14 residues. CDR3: CASSFLPGSYEQYF. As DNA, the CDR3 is TGTGCCAGCAGCTTCTTACCGGGTAGCTACGAGCAGTACTTC.

The CDR3 protein is CASSQVQGRAEAFF. CDR3 DNA: TGCGCCAGCAGCCAAGTACAGGGGAGGGCTGAAGCTTTCTTT. The chain employs TRBV4-1 and TRBJ1-1; 7 bases align to TRBD1. Germline trimming cut 1 base from V and 6 bases from J; bases unmatched to any gene: 5. The CDR3 is 14 amino acids. Germline lookup yields CDR1 MGHRA and CDR2 YSYEKL.

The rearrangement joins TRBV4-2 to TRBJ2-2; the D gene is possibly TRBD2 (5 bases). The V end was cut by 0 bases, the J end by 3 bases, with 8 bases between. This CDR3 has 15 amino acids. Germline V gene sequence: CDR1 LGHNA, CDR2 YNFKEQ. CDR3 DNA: TGTGCCAGCAGCCAAGAACGGGGTTACACCGGGGAGCTGTTTTTT. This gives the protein CASSQERGYTGELFF.

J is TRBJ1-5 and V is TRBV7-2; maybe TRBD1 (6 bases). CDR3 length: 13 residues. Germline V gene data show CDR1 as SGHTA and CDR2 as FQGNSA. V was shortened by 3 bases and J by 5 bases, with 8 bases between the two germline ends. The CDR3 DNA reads TGTGCCAGCAGCTTTTCAGGGGATCAGCCCCAGCATTTT. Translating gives CASSFSGDQPQHF.

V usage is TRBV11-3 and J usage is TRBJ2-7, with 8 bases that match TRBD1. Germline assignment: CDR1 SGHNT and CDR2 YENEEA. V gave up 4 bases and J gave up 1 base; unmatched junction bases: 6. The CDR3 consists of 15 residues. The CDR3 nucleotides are TGTGCCAGCAGCTCAGGGACAGGATATTCCTACGAGCAGTACTTC. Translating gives CASSSGTGYSYEQYF. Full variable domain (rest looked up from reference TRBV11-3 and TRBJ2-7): EAGVVQSPRYKIIEKKQPVAFWCNPISGHNTLYWYLQNLGQGPELLIRYENEEAVDDSQLPKDRFSAERLKGVDSTLKIQPAELGDSAVYLCASSSGTGYSYEQYFGPGTRLTVT.

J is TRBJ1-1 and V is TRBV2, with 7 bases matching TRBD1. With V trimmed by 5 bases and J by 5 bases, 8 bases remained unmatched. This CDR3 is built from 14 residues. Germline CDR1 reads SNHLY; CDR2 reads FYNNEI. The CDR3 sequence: CASSQTGARTEAFF. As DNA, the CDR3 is TGTGCCAGCAGTCAAACAGGGGCGCGAACTGAAGCTTTCTTT.

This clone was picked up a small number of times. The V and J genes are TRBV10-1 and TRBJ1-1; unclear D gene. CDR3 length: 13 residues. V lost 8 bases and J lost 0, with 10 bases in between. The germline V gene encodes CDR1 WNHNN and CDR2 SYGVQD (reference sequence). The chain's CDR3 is CASRRDLNTEAFF. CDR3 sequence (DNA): TGCGCCAGCCGAAGGGATTTGAACACTGAAGCTTTCTTT.

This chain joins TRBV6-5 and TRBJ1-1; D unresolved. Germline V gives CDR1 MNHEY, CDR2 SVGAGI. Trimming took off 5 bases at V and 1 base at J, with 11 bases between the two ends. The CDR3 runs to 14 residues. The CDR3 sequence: CASSQSLGNTEAFF. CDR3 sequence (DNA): TGTGCCAGCAGTCAATCCTTGGGGAACACTGAAGCTTTCTTT.

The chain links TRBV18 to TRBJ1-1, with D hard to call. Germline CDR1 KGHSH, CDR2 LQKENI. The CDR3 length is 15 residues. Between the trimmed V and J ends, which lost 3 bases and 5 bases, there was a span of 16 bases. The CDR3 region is CASSPQQHEGTEAFF. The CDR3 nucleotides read TGTGCCAGCTCACCCCAACAACACGAGGGAACTGAAGCTTTCTTT.

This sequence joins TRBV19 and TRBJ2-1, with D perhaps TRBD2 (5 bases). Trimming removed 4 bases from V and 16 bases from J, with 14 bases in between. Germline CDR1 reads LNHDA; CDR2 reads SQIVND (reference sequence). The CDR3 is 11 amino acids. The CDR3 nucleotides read TGTGCCAGTAGTACCCGGGGTAACCCTTTCTTC. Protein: CASSTRGNPFF. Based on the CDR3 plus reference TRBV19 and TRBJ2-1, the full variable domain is DGGITQSPKYLFRKEGQNVTLSCEQNLNHDAMYWYRQDPGQGLRLIYYSQIVNDFQKGDIAEGYSVSREKKESFPLTVTSAQKNPTAFYLCASSTRGNPFFGPGTRLTVL.

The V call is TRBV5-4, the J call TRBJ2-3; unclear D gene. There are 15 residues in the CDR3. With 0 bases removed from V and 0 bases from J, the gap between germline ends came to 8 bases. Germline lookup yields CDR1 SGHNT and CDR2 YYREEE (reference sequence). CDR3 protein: CASSLAYTSTDTQYF. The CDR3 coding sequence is TGTGCCAGCAGCTTGGCCTATACTAGCACAGATACGCAGTATTTT.

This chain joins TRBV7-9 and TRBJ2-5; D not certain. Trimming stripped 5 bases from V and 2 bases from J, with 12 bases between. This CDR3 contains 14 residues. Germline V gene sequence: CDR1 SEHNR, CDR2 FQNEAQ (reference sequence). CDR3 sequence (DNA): TGTGCCAGCAGCGTATGGACCGGGCAAGAGACCCAGTACTTC. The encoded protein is CASSVWTGQETQYF.

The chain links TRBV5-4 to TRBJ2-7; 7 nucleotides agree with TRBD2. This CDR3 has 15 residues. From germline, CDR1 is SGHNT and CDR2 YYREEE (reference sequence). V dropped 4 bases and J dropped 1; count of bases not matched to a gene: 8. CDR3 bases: TGTGCCAGCAGCCCAGCGACTAGCAGGTCCTACGAGCAGTACTTC. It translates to CASSPATSRSYEQYF.

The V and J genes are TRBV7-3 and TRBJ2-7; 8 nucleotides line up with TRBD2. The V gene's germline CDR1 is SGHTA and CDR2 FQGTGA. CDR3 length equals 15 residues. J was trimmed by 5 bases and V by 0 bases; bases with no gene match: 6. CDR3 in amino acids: CASSLTGGGRDEQYF. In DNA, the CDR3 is TGTGCCAGCAGCTTAACAGGCGGGGGGCGAGACGAGCAGTACTTC.

This CDR3 is CASSLVRGNQETQYF. The CDR3 coding sequence is TGCGCCAGCAGCTTGGTGAGGGGTAACCAAGAGACCCAGTACTTC. The chain employs TRBV5-1 and TRBJ2-5; D tentatively fits TRBD1 or TRBD2 (5 bases each). The V gene lost 0 bases and the J gene lost 0 bases, with 9 bases spanning the gap. CDR3 length: 15 amino acids. Per the germline V gene, CDR1 is SGHRS and CDR2 is YFSETQ. The whole variable domain, filled in from reference TRBV5-1 and TRBJ2-5, reads KAGVTQTPRYLIKTRGQQVTLSCSPISGHRSVSWYQQTPGQGLQFLFEYFSETQRNKGNFPGRFSGRQFSNSRSEMNVSTLELGDSALYLCASSLVRGNQETQYFGPGTRLLVL.

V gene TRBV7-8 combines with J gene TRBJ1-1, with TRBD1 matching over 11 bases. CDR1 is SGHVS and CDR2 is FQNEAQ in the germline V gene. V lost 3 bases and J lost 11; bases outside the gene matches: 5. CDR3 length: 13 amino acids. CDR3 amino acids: CASSLTDRGRAFF. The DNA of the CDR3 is TGTGCCAGCAGCTTGACGGACAGGGGGCGGGCTTTCTTT.

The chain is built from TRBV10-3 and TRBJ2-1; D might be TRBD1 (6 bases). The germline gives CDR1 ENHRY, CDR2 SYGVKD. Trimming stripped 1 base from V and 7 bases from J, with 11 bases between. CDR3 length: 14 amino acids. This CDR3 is CAISEYPQGNEQFF. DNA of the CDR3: TGTGCCATCAGTGAGTACCCACAGGGAAATGAGCAGTTCTTC.

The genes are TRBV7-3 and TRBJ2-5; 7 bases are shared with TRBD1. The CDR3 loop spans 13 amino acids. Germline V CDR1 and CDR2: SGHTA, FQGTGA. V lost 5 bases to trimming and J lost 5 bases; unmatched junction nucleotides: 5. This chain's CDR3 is CASSLRRGETQYF. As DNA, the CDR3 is TGTGCCAGCAGCCTTCGCAGGGGGGAGACCCAGTACTTC.

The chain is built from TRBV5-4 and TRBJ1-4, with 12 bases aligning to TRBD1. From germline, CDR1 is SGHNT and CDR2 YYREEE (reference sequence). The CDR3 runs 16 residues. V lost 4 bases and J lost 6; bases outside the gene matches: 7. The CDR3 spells CASSQGTGGADEKLFF. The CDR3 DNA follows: TGTGCCAGCAGCCAAGGGACAGGGGGCGCAGATGAAAAACTGTTTTTT.

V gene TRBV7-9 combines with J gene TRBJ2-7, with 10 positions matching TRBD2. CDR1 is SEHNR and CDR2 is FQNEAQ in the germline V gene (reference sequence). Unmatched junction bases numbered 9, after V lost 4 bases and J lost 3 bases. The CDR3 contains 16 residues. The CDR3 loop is CASSSLRSGGGYEQYF. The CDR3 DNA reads TGTGCCAGCAGCTCCCTCCGCAGCGGGGGGGGCTACGAGCAGTACTTC.